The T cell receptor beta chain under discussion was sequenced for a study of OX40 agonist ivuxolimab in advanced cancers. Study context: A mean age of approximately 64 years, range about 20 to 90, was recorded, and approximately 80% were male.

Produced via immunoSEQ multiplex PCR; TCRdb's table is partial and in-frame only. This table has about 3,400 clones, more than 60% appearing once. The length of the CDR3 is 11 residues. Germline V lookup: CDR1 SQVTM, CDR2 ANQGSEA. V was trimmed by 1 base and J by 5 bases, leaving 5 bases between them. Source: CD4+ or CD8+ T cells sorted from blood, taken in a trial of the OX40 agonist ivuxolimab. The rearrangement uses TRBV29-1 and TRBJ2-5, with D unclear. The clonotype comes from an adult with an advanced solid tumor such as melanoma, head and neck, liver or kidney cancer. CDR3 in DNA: TGCAGCGTTGAAGCTTGGGAGACCCAGTACTTC. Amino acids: CSVEAWETQYF. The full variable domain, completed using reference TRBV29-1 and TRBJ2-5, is SAVISQKPSRDICQRGTSLTIQCQVDSQVTMMFWYRQQPGQSLTLIATANQGSEATYESGFVIDKFPISRPNLTFSTLTVSNMSPEDSSIYLCSVEAWETQYFGPGTRLLVL.